These 32 T cell receptor beta chains share one sample of origin, sequenced in a study of T-cell reconstitution after alpha-beta-depleted transplantation in children. As it was prepared, the TCRbeta library received unique molecular identifiers. TCRdb reprocessed the PCR reads with MiXCR, giving one entry per CDR3 protein. The sample records a few hundred thousand distinct CDR3 sequences, about 23% being singletons. This specimen was PBMCs, taken before TCRalphabeta/CD19-depleted stem cell transplant. These receptors were collected from a girl aged 2 to 10 with Fanconi anemia, due to receive a stem cell transplant.

The table lists this clonotype with many counts. The rearrangement joins TRBV7-2 to TRBJ2-3; 7 nucleotides align to TRBD1. Per germline, CDR1 SGHTA and CDR2 FQGNSA. The CDR3 length is 14 residues. V shed 3 bases, J shed 5 bases, and the junction held 5 bases outside the gene matches. CDR3 loop: CASSFRGRVDTQYF. In DNA form, the CDR3 reads TGTGCCAGCAGCTTTAGGGGGCGTGTAGATACGCAGTATTTT.

This clonotype has at least ten counts. The chain links TRBV29-1 to TRBJ2-5; TRBD1 is a possible D gene (6 bases). This CDR3 comprises 13 residues. The germline V and J ends were trimmed by 4 bases and 1 base, with 10 bases remaining between them. Germline V lookup: CDR1 SQVTM, CDR2 ANQGSEA. CDR3 DNA sequence: TGCAGCGTTGCGAAACAGGGCCAAGAGACCCAGTACTTC. Translating gives CSVAKQGQETQYF.

This rearrangement joins TRBV12-3 or TRBV12-4 to TRBJ2-6; D call uncertain. The CDR3 covers 16 residues. V lost 6 bases to trimming and J lost 0 bases, with 12 bases between them. The CDR3, as DNA: TGTGCCAGCAGCCGAGTAAAAAACTCTGGGGCCAACGTCCTGACTTTC. Protein: CASSRVKNSGANVLTF.

In this sample, this clonotype turned up many times. CDR3 coding DNA: TGTGCCAGCAGGACAGGGGGCTCGAACTATGAAAAACTGTTTTTT. This codes for CASRTGGSNYEKLFF. The chain links TRBV12-3 or TRBV12-4 to TRBJ1-4, with 10 bases lining up with TRBD1. There are 15 residues in the CDR3. The ends lost 6 bases at V and 6 bases at J; junction bases unmatched: 7.

This clonotype was recorded many times. V and J are TRBV29-1 and TRBJ1-1, with D hard to call. The CDR3 runs to 14 residues. CDR1 and CDR2 (germline): SQVTM, ANQGSEA. The V end was cut by 3 bases, the J end by 0 bases, with 11 bases between. This chain's CDR3 is CSVEGLSLNTEAFF. In nucleotides, the CDR3 is TGCAGCGTTGAGGGTCTCAGCTTGAACACTGAAGCTTTCTTT.

This chain connects TRBV20-1 to TRBJ2-3; the D gene is possibly TRBD2 (6 bases). Trimming shortened V by 0 bases and J by 2 bases, and 12 bases separated the two germline ends. This CDR3 comprises 15 residues. The V gene's germline CDR1 is DFQATT and CDR2 SNEGSKA (reference sequence). The CDR3 loop reads CSAREASEFTDTQYF. The CDR3 coding sequence is TGCAGTGCTAGAGAGGCTAGCGAGTTCACAGATACGCAGTATTTT.

This clonotype was observed at least ten times. The chain joins TRBV7-2 to TRBJ2-1, with D hard to call. The V and J ends lost 8 bases and 4 bases respectively, with 6 bases between them. Germline V gene sequence: CDR1 SGHTA, CDR2 FQGNSA. CDR3 length equals 11 residues. CDR3 protein: CASERYNEQFF. The CDR3 DNA is TGTGCCAGCGAACGGTACAATGAGCAGTTCTTC.

This clonotype was detected many times. This sequence joins TRBV6-2 or TRBV6-3 and TRBJ2-3, with 15 nucleotides matching TRBD2. Germline CDR1 reads MNHEY; CDR2 reads SVGEGT. The J segment lost 0 bases and the V segment lost 2 bases, leaving 12 bases of the junction unmatched. This CDR3 is 21 amino acids long. CDR3 nucleotides: TGTGCCAGCAGTTACCTTATCCCCGGGACTAGCGGGGGGTTTAGCACAGATACGCAGTATTTT. Translating gives CASSYLIPGTSGGFSTDTQYF.

J is TRBJ2-7 and V is TRBV5-1; weak D call: TRBD2 (6 bases). Trimming took 2 bases from V and 3 from J, leaving 15 bases between them. The CDR3 loop spans 15 amino acids. Germline V gives CDR1 SGHRS, CDR2 YFSETQ. The CDR3 loop is CASSFSPGELYEQYF. The CDR3 DNA is TGCGCCAGCAGCTTTTCCCCGGGAGAACTCTACGAGCAGTACTTC.

The chain recombines TRBV28 with TRBJ2-1; tentative D call: TRBD2 (5 bases). CDR3 size: 13 residues. Per germline, CDR1 MDHEN and CDR2 SYDVKM. The ends were cut back, 7 bases at V and 9 bases at J, with 16 bases in the middle. CDR3 protein: CASMPSRWGEQFF. CDR3 nucleotides: TGTGCCAGCATGCCTAGCAGGTGGGGTGAGCAGTTCTTC.

V usage is TRBV6-5 and J usage is TRBJ2-3; no definite D call. Trimming cost V 8 bases and J 0 bases, with 3 bases left between them. Germline V gives CDR1 MNHEY, CDR2 SVGAGI. The CDR3 covers 11 residues. The CDR3 DNA follows: TGTGCCAGCGGGAGCACAGATACGCAGTATTTT. Amino acids: CASGSTDTQYF.

This clonotype was observed at least ten times. This chain links TRBV29-1 with TRBJ2-1, with a weak D call TRBD1 (6 bases). Germline CDR1 reads SQVTM; CDR2 reads ANQGSEA. V was clipped by 8 bases and J by 2 bases, with 10 bases between them. The CDR3 runs to 12 residues. CDR3 region: CSFGQTYNEQFF. In DNA, the CDR3 is TGCAGCTTCGGACAGACCTACAATGAGCAGTTCTTC.

This clonotype was counted at least ten times. This rearrangement joins TRBV27 to TRBJ2-1; D unclear. Trimming took off 6 bases at V and 4 bases at J, with 16 bases between the two ends. This CDR3 has 15 residues. Germline loops: CDR1 MNHEY, CDR2 SMNVEV (reference sequence). The CDR3 reads CASSESVGFYNEQFF. The CDR3 DNA follows: TGTGCCAGCAGCGAAAGCGTTGGTTTTTACAATGAGCAGTTCTTC.

The sample holds many counts of this clonotype. The V gene is TRBV19, the J gene TRBJ2-7, with 7 bases fitting TRBD2. Germline V gene data show CDR1 as LNHDA and CDR2 as SQIVND (reference sequence). The CDR3 is made up of 16 amino acids. V shed 4 bases and J 0 bases; nucleotides not matched to a gene: 9. The CDR3 protein is CASSRRSGASSYEQYF. In nucleotides, the CDR3 is TGTGCCAGTAGTAGAAGAAGCGGGGCTAGCTCCTACGAGCAGTACTTC.

This clonotype was counted at least ten times. The rearrangement links TRBV29-1 to TRBJ2-7; the D gene is possibly TRBD1 (6 bases). The CDR3 runs 13 residues. Germline V CDR1 and CDR2: SQVTM, ANQGSEA. With 4 bases removed from V and 3 bases from J, the gap between germline ends came to 13 bases. CDR3 in DNA: TGCAGCGTTGCCGGGACAACAAACTACGAGCAGTACTTC. Amino acid sequence: CSVAGTTNYEQYF.

The genes are TRBV6-6 and TRBJ2-7; 9 bases are a match to TRBD1. Looked up from germline, CDR1 is MNHNY and CDR2 is SVGAGI (reference sequence). The CDR3 covers 16 residues. V shed 2 bases and J 2 bases; nucleotides not matched to a gene: 7. Written as DNA, the CDR3 is TGTGCCAGCAGTTACGGTAGGACAGGGGACCCCTACGAGCAGTACTTC. This encodes CASSYGRTGDPYEQYF.

CDR3 sequence reads: CSVVRDRGYNEQFF. In DNA, the CDR3 is TGCAGCGTTGTTCGGGACAGGGGTTACAATGAGCAGTTCTTC. The V gene is TRBV29-1, the J gene TRBJ2-1; 10 bases match TRBD1. V lost 4 bases, J lost 4 bases, and 4 bases stayed unmatched. The CDR3 has 14 residues. Germline loops: CDR1 SQVTM, CDR2 ANQGSEA.

The chain uses TRBV10-3 and TRBJ2-7; 11 bases align to TRBD1. CDR1 is ENHRY, CDR2 SYGVKD, per germline. The CDR3 totals 15 residues. The trim removed 0 bases at V and 5 bases at J, leaving 3 bases unmatched. CDR3 nucleotide sequence: TGTGCCATCAGTGAGTCCGGGACAGGGGGTCACGAGCAGTACTTC. This gives the protein CAISESGTGGHEQYF.

The chain uses TRBV27 and TRBJ2-3, with TRBD2 matching 9 bases. Germline trimming cut 0 bases from V and 0 bases from J; bases unmatched to any gene: 16. The CDR3 has 21 amino acids. The germline CDR1 and CDR2 sequences are MNHEY and SMNVEV (reference sequence). CDR3 in amino acids: CASSLSVSGSVGGISTDTQYF. Written as DNA, the CDR3 is TGTGCCAGCAGTTTATCGGTTAGCGGGAGTGTTGGTGGTATCAGCACAGATACGCAGTATTTT.

This clonotype was observed many times. As DNA, the CDR3 is TGTGCCATCAGCGGGCCGGAACATACCTACGAGCAGTACTTC. It translates to CAISGPEHTYEQYF. The chain employs TRBV10-3 and TRBJ2-7; unclear D gene. The V gene lost 6 bases and the J gene lost 2 bases, with 14 bases spanning the gap. Per germline, CDR1 ENHRY and CDR2 SYGVKD. The CDR3 runs 14 residues.

In this sample, this clonotype turned up many times. V is TRBV29-1 and J is TRBJ1-2; D might be TRBD1 (6 bases). Per the germline V gene, CDR1 is SQVTM and CDR2 is ANQGSEA. The ends were cut back, 3 bases at V and 7 bases at J, with 15 bases in the middle. This CDR3 contains 13 residues. The CDR3 spells CSVDRGGQAGYTF. The CDR3 nucleotides read TGCAGCGTTGACCGTGGGGGCCAGGCTGGCTACACCTTC.

This clonotype was observed a handful of times. V gene TRBV29-1 combines with J gene TRBJ1-1, with 7 bases matching TRBD1. CDR3 size: 16 residues. The J segment lost 0 bases and the V segment lost 6 bases, leaving 13 bases of the junction unmatched. Per the germline V gene, CDR1 is SQVTM and CDR2 is ANQGSEA. CDR3 sequence reads: CSVRNRGLQLNTEAFF. In DNA form, the CDR3 reads TGCAGCGTCAGAAACAGGGGCCTACAACTGAACACTGAAGCTTTCTTT.

A remark on this clonotype: A read error may produce the germline difference seen at one junction end. This chain uses TRBV20-1 with TRBJ2-2, with 7 nucleotides matching TRBD1. The CDR3 has 14 amino acids. In germline, CDR1 is DFQATT, CDR2 SNEGSKA (reference sequence). Here the CDR3 reads CSAFTGVNPGELFF. In nucleotides, the CDR3 is TGCAGTGCTTTTACAGGGGTGAACCCCGGGGAGCTGTTTTTT.

This clonotype was counted between two and nine times. The chain has TRBV2 and TRBJ2-3; D may be TRBD2 (5 bases). This CDR3 is 13 amino acids long. Trimming took off 7 bases at V and 4 bases at J, with 12 bases between the two ends. Germline CDR1 reads SNHLY; CDR2 reads FYNNEI. The CDR3 DNA reads as TGTGCCAGCATCGTTCTAGCCTCAGATACGCAGTATTTT. This translates into CASIVLASDTQYF.

There are many counts of this clonotype. The chain joins TRBV27 to TRBJ2-7; 9 bases map to TRBD2. CDR1 and CDR2 (germline): MNHEY, SMNVEV (reference sequence). The ends lost 2 bases at V and 0 bases at J; junction bases unmatched: 5. The CDR3 has 16 amino acids. CDR3 loop: CASSLVAGAFSYEQYF. The CDR3 nucleotides are TGTGCCAGCAGTTTAGTAGCGGGAGCCTTCTCCTACGAGCAGTACTTC.

Only a few counts were recorded for this clonotype. The chain uses TRBV20-1 and TRBJ2-7; 14 bases are shared with TRBD2. The CDR3 totals 14 residues. Per germline, CDR1 DFQATT and CDR2 SNEGSKA (reference sequence). V was pared by 3 bases and J by 2 bases, with 0 bases of the junction left unmatched. The chain's CDR3 is CSARGLAGAYEQYF. The CDR3 DNA is TGCAGTGCTAGGGGACTAGCGGGAGCCTACGAGCAGTACTTC.

The rearrangement uses TRBV9 and TRBJ2-7, with 9 bases fitting TRBD1. The junction had 3 bases not matched to a gene; V was cut back by 0 bases and J by 5 bases. The CDR3 is made up of 14 amino acids. Germline CDR1 and CDR2: SGDLS and YYNGEE. The CDR3 DNA reads TGTGCCAGCAGCGTAGGCGGGACAGGGCACGAGCAGTACTTC. It specifies CASSVGGTGHEQYF. Based on the CDR3 plus reference TRBV9 and TRBJ2-7, the full variable domain is DSGVTQTPKHLITATGQRVTLRCSPRSGDLSVYWYQQSLDQGLQFLIQYYNGEERAKGNILERFSAQQFPDLHSELNLSSLELGDSALYFCASSVGGTGHEQYFGPGTRLTVT.

The rearrangement joins TRBV29-1 to TRBJ2-2; no firm D call. CDR1 is SQVTM, CDR2 ANQGSEA, per germline. There are 12 residues in the CDR3. Trimming took off 5 bases at V and 1 base at J, with 5 bases between the two ends. The CDR3 spells CSVYLNTGELFF. CDR3 nucleotide sequence: TGCAGCGTTTATTTGAACACCGGGGAGCTGTTTTTT.

This clonotype turned up a few times. The CDR3 sequence: CASSYNRGHEQYF. DNA of the CDR3: TGTGCCAGCAGTTACAATAGGGGACACGAGCAGTACTTC. The chain carries TRBV6-6 and TRBJ2-7, with D possibly being TRBD1 or TRBD2 (5 bases each). From germline, CDR1 is MNHNY and CDR2 SVGAGI (reference sequence). V lost 2 bases and J lost 5, with 10 bases in between. This CDR3 has 13 residues.

This clonotype was recorded at least ten times. The chain carries TRBV29-1 and TRBJ1-3; a weak D match, TRBD1 (6 bases). The V end lost 3 bases, the J end lost 8 bases, and 14 bases lay between the germline ends. The CDR3 has 13 amino acids. CDR1 and CDR2 (germline): SQVTM, ANQGSEA. CDR3 bases: TGCAGCGTTGACACAGGGAAAGGGGACACCATATATTTT. Its translation is CSVDTGKGDTIYF.

This clonotype has ten or more counts. The CDR3 coding sequence is TGCAGTGCCAGCCCTTCTCCCTACAATGAGCAGTTCTTC. Translated, it gives CSASPSPYNEQFF. This chain connects TRBV20-1 to TRBJ2-1; D unclear. The CDR3 runs 13 residues. Looked up from germline, CDR1 is DFQATT and CDR2 is SNEGSKA (reference sequence). V was clipped by 6 bases and J by 2 bases, with 11 bases between them.

This clonotype has a count of ten or more. The genes are TRBV29-1 and TRBJ1-2, with 8 bases that match TRBD1. Germline V CDR1 and CDR2: SQVTM, ANQGSEA. The CDR3 is 12 amino acids. Trimming took 7 bases from V and 6 from J; bases not matched to a gene: 7. CDR3 in amino acids: CSAGDRYDGYTF. CDR3 DNA: TGCAGCGCTGGGGACAGGTACGATGGCTACACCTTC.